This T cell receptor beta chain came from a study of T cell responses to AZD1222 COVID-19 vaccine. The repertoire was sequenced with immunoSEQ multiplex PCR; TCRdb's copy has only in-frame clones and lacks some. Of 130,000 to 150,000 clones listed, 85% to 95% are singletons. V lost 7 bases and J 4 bases, leaving 10 bases between the germline ends. The CDR3 length is 12 residues. Germline V lookup: CDR1 LNHDA, CDR2 SQIVND (reference sequence). The V call is TRBV19, the J call TRBJ2-5; perhaps D is TRBD1 or TRBD2 (5 bases each). This TCR was sampled from an adult who had recovered from COVID-19. Sequenced material: peripheral blood, taken after recovery from COVID-19. The CDR3 DNA is TGTGCCAGTAATACGAGGGGAGAGACCCAGTACTTC. Its protein is CASNTRGETQYF.